Following are 28 T cell receptor beta chains from one sample sequenced in a study of T cells in tumors after PD-1 blockade. Assay used: immunoSEQ multiplex PCR; TCRdb lists only in-frame clones, some missing. In the table there are thousands of clones, around two thirds of which are singletons. This specimen consisted of tumor tissue, obtained after anti-PD-1 treatment. The receptors come from a human donor with basal cell carcinoma.

This clone was detected a few times. CDR3 sequence: CASSLDRVTLNSPLHF. The DNA for the CDR3 is TGTGCCAGCAGCCTGGACAGGGTCACCTTAAATTCACCCCTCCACTTT. V gene TRBV7-9 combines with J gene TRBJ1-6; 8 bases agree with TRBD1. V shed 5 bases, J shed 7 bases, and the junction held 10 bases outside the gene matches. CDR3 length: 16 residues. Germline V gives CDR1 SEHNR, CDR2 FQNEAQ (reference sequence). Full variable domain (rest looked up from reference TRBV7-9 and TRBJ1-6): DTGVSQNPRHKITKRGQNVTFRCDPISEHNRLYWYRQTLGQGPEFLTYFQNEAQLEKSRLLSDRFSAERPKGSFSTLEIQRTEQGDSAMYLCASSLDRVTLNSPLHFGNGTRLTVT.

The V call is TRBV5-6, the J call TRBJ2-1; 11 bases are a match to TRBD2. Germline V gene sequence: CDR1 SGHDT, CDR2 YYEEEE. The ends lost 3 bases at V and 8 bases at J; junction bases unmatched: 10. The CDR3 sequence is 16 residues long. CDR3 protein: CASSSGLAGGLDEQFF. DNA of the CDR3: TGTGCCAGCAGCTCGGGGCTAGCGGGGGGTTTGGATGAGCAGTTCTTC.

The V gene is TRBV9, the J gene TRBJ1-2; D is possibly TRBD1 (5 bases). Germline V gene lookup returns CDR1 SGDLS and CDR2 YYNGEE. V dropped 3 bases and J dropped 8 bases, with 11 bases sitting between them. The CDR3 extends over 12 amino acids. In nucleotides, the CDR3 is TGTGCCAGCAGCGAGCAGGGATGGGGCTACACCTTC. This codes for CASSEQGWGYTF.

This clone is medium-sized within its sample. V is TRBV4-2 and J is TRBJ1-2; D is uncertain. Germline loops: CDR1 LGHNA, CDR2 YNFKEQ. This CDR3 spans 13 amino acids. The ends were cut back, 0 bases at V and 6 bases at J, with 8 bases in the middle. CDR3 sequence (DNA): TGTGCCAGCAGCCAAGAGAACGGGAATGGCTACACCTTC. Its protein product is CASSQENGNGYTF.

This rearrangement joins TRBV28 to TRBJ1-5, with D maybe TRBD1 (5 bases). The CDR3 contains 21 residues. Germline CDR1 MDHEN, CDR2 SYDVKM. Trimming removed 1 base from V and 6 bases from J, with 31 bases in between. The CDR3: CASSLFPGGSSRVFRAQPQHF. The CDR3 nucleotides read TGTGCCAGCAGTTTATTCCCCGGGGGATCTTCAAGGGTATTTCGTGCTCAGCCCCAGCATTTT.

The rearrangement links TRBV4-2 to TRBJ2-5; 9 bases agree with TRBD1. The V gene end was trimmed by 1 base and the J gene end by 2 bases; junction bases not matched to a gene: 8. The V gene's germline CDR1 is LGHNA and CDR2 YNFKEQ. The CDR3 length is 17 residues. Here the CDR3 reads CASSQGGQGNLQETQYF. The CDR3 nucleotides are TGTGCCAGCAGCCAAGGGGGACAGGGCAATCTTCAAGAGACCCAGTACTTC.

This clone turned up a few times. In DNA form, the CDR3 reads TGTGCCAGCGGACTACTCGGTGGGGAGCAGTACTTC. Translated, it gives CASGLLGGEQYF. V is TRBV7-3 and J is TRBJ2-7; the D gene is possibly TRBD2 (6 bases). Trimming stripped 8 bases from V and 7 bases from J, with 15 bases between. Germline V gene sequence: CDR1 SGHTA, CDR2 FQGTGA. This CDR3 spans 12 amino acids.

There are a few counts of this clone. The V gene is TRBV28, the J gene TRBJ1-3; tentative D call: TRBD1 (5 bases). The CDR3 runs 15 residues. The germline V gene has CDR1 MDHEN and CDR2 SYDVKM. The ends were cut back, 3 bases at V and 4 bases at J, with 13 bases in the middle. The CDR3 reads CASSLSQGSGNTIYF. In nucleotides, the CDR3 is TGTGCCAGCAGTTTGTCCCAGGGTTCAGGAAACACCATATATTTT.

This clone has more than one count but fewer than ten. V is TRBV29-1 and J is TRBJ1-2, with 9 bases aligning to TRBD1. V shed 4 bases and J 7 bases; nucleotides not matched to a gene: 10. Germline CDR1 reads SQVTM; CDR2 reads ANQGSEA. The CDR3 is 14 residues long. CDR3 protein: CSVGGIGTGTGYTF. In nucleotides, the CDR3 is TGCAGCGTTGGAGGCATAGGGACAGGGACTGGCTACACCTTC.

V is TRBV6-5 and J is TRBJ1-1; D perhaps matches TRBD1 (5 bases). The CDR3 is 13 residues long. Trimming cost V 8 bases and J 6 bases, with 16 bases left between them. Germline V gene data show CDR1 as MNHEY and CDR2 as SVGAGI. Here the CDR3 DNA reads TGTGCCAGCCGCCCCCAGGGCGGGCCTGAAGCTTTCTTT. Protein product: CASRPQGGPEAFF.

The chain has TRBV14 and TRBJ2-1, with 7 nucleotides matching TRBD2. The CDR3 is 16 amino acids. J was trimmed by 4 bases and V by 1 base; bases with no gene match: 7. From germline, CDR1 is SGHDN and CDR2 FVKESK. CDR3 nucleotides: TGTGCCAGCAGCCAAGTATCACTAGCGCGATACAATGAGCAGTTCTTC. Its protein product is CASSQVSLARYNEQFF.

J is TRBJ2-5 and V is TRBV18; D ambiguous. V was cut by 4 bases and J by 0 bases, with 6 bases left in between. From germline, CDR1 is KGHSH and CDR2 LQKENI. The CDR3 totals 13 residues. CDR3 coding DNA: TGTGCCAGCTCACAACGCGACCAAGAGACCCAGTACTTC. Translated: CASSQRDQETQYF.

The V and J genes are TRBV27 and TRBJ2-7; the D call may be TRBD1 or TRBD2 (6 bases each). Germline CDR1 reads MNHEY; CDR2 reads SMNVEV (reference sequence). The CDR3 totals 13 residues. V dropped 6 bases and J dropped 9 bases, with 18 bases sitting between them. The CDR3 sequence: CASSPEGDLGQYF. The CDR3 DNA reads as TGTGCCAGCAGCCCGGAGGGGGACCTGGGGCAGTACTTC.

The chain recombines TRBV6-5 with TRBJ2-7; D gene unclear. Germline CDR1 and CDR2: MNHEY and SVGAGI. This CDR3 spans 15 amino acids. Trimming stripped 5 bases from V and 2 bases from J, with 16 bases between. DNA for the CDR3: TGTGCCAGCAGTCAGGACGGATTTGGGCCCTACGAGCAGTACTTC. Encoded protein: CASSQDGFGPYEQYF.

The J gene is TRBJ1-1, the V gene TRBV18, with D unclear. CDR3 size: 14 residues. Trimming left V 0 bases short and J 0 bases short, with 5 bases between. The germline gives CDR1 KGHSH, CDR2 LQKENI. CDR3 nucleotide sequence: TGTGCCAGCTCACCACCGTCGATGAACACTGAAGCTTTCTTT. Its protein is CASSPPSMNTEAFF.

The chain combines TRBV7-2 with TRBJ2-2; D might be TRBD2 (6 bases). Germline lookup yields CDR1 SGHTA and CDR2 FQGNSA. This CDR3 spans 17 amino acids. With 4 bases removed from V and 2 bases from J, the gap between germline ends came to 17 bases. CDR3 DNA: TGTGCCAGCAGCTCTGCCCCCGGGACTCTAAACACCGGGGAGCTGTTTTTT. Its translation: CASSSAPGTLNTGELFF.

This clone qualifies as medium-sized. The chain has TRBV12-3 or TRBV12-4 and TRBJ1-4, with no clear D. The CDR3 loop spans 12 amino acids. V dropped 1 base and J dropped 8 bases, with 5 bases sitting between them. DNA of the CDR3: TGTGCCAGCAGTTTAGGTGGGGAAAAACTGTTTTTT. Protein product: CASSLGGEKLFF.

This sequence joins TRBV25-1 and TRBJ1-3, with D tentatively TRBD1 (5 bases). CDR1 and CDR2 (germline): MGHDK, SYGVNS. CDR3 length: 13 amino acids. V gave up 3 bases and J gave up 8 bases, with 11 bases separating them. CDR3 sequence (DNA): TGTGCCAGCAGTGACCCGACAGCGGACACCATATATTTT. Protein product: CASSDPTADTIYF.

Here the CDR3 reads CASSPHAGTDTDTQYF. Here the CDR3 DNA reads TGTGCCAGCAGCCCGCATGCCGGGACAGATACAGATACGCAGTATTTT. The V gene is TRBV11-3, the J gene TRBJ2-3; 7 bases fit TRBD1. J lost 3 bases, V lost 5 bases, and 11 bases had no gene match. The CDR3 loop spans 16 amino acids. Germline V gene data show CDR1 as SGHNT and CDR2 as YENEEA.

The CDR3: CASSIDQSAKNIQYF. CDR3 DNA sequence: TGTGCCAGTAGTATAGATCAGAGTGCCAAAAACATTCAGTACTTC. This chain links TRBV19 with TRBJ2-4, with unresolved D. The CDR3 has 15 residues. Trimming stripped 0 bases from V and 1 base from J, with 7 bases between. Germline CDR1 reads LNHDA; CDR2 reads SQIVND (reference sequence).

By share of the sample, this clone is medium-sized. The genes are TRBV19 and TRBJ2-5; D ambiguous. The length of the CDR3 is 14 residues. Germline values: CDR1 LNHDA, CDR2 SQIVND (reference sequence). The V end was cut by 3 bases, the J end by 5 bases, with 13 bases between. The CDR3 bases are TGTGCCAGTAGTATTTCGGTCGGACGGGAGACCCAGTACTTC. It encodes CASSISVGRETQYF.

The rearrangement links TRBV5-1 to TRBJ2-1; 14 bases are a match to TRBD2. J lost 0 bases, V lost 7 bases, and 12 bases had no gene match. Germline V gives CDR1 SGHRS, CDR2 YFSETQ. The CDR3 extends over 19 amino acids. CDR3 region: CASRPGTSGSLSSYNEQFF. The CDR3 coding sequence is TGCGCCAGCCGGCCCGGGACTAGCGGGAGCCTGAGCTCCTACAATGAGCAGTTCTTC.

This clone was seen a few times. CDR3 in amino acids: CASSLSRVQSYNEQFF. The CDR3 DNA reads as TGTGCCAGCAGTTTATCGAGGGTACAGTCCTACAATGAGCAGTTCTTC. V is TRBV27 and J is TRBJ2-1; maybe TRBD2 (5 bases). V was shortened by 0 bases and J by 1 base, with 10 bases between the two germline ends. CDR3 size: 16 residues. Germline lookup yields CDR1 MNHEY and CDR2 SMNVEV (reference sequence).

In this sample, this clone turned up once. The chain recombines TRBV23-1 with TRBJ2-2, with TRBD1 matching over 7 bases. TRBV23-1 is sorted into the ORF group, with uncertain function. This CDR3 has 16 residues. Trimming removed 2 bases from V and 1 base from J; junction bases left unmatched: 4. CDR3 DNA sequence: TGCGCCAGCAGTCAAACCGGGACAGAGAACACCGGGGAGCTGTTTTTT. It encodes CASSQTGTENTGELFF.

Only a few counts were recorded for this clone. This chain uses TRBV5-1 with TRBJ1-1; possibly TRBD1 for D (5 bases). The CDR3 runs 13 residues. Germline V gives CDR1 SGHRS, CDR2 YFSETQ. The V gene lost 0 bases and the J gene lost 7 bases, with 10 bases spanning the gap. CDR3 sequence: CASSLGDGLEAFF. CDR3 sequence (DNA): TGCGCCAGCAGCTTGGGGGACGGACTTGAAGCTTTCTTT.

The J gene is TRBJ2-1, the V gene TRBV24-1, with 7 bases lining up with TRBD2. Trimming took 3 bases from V and 6 from J; bases not matched to a gene: 7. The V gene's germline CDR1 is KGHDR and CDR2 SFDVKD. This CDR3 is 15 amino acids long. CDR3 in amino acids: CATSDQTGGFNEQFF. The CDR3 DNA reads TGTGCCACCAGTGATCAAACCGGGGGGTTCAATGAGCAGTTCTTC.

CDR3 bases: TGTGCCAGCAGCTTCCAGGGGTCTAATGAAAAACTGTTTTTT. Protein: CASSFQGSNEKLFF. The gene calls are TRBV7-2 and TRBJ1-4; maybe TRBD1 (6 bases). The CDR3 is 14 residues long. The V end lost 3 bases, the J end lost 3 bases, and 8 bases lay between the germline ends. Germline V gene lookup returns CDR1 SGHTA and CDR2 FQGNSA.

A remark on this clone: A much larger clone lies one base from this, so it may be a read error. At the DNA level, this CDR3 is encoded by other sequences in the same sample as well. The chain employs TRBV6-1 and TRBJ2-7, with D unresolved. This CDR3 contains 12 residues. The germline gives CDR1 MNHNS, CDR2 SASEGT. Trimming cost V 2 bases and J 4 bases, with 6 bases left between them. For the CDR3, the DNA is TGTGCCAGCAGTGAACCGGGTTACGAGCAGTACTTC. Protein: CASSEPGYEQYF.